This TCR beta chain is drawn from a study of T cell responses to AZD1222 COVID-19 vaccine. Sequencing was performed with immunoSEQ multiplex PCR; in TCRdb, only in-frame clones are kept and a portion is missing. Found here are around 120,000 clones, around 92% of them singletons; the top ten hold more than 13%. Germline values: CDR1 SGHVS, CDR2 FNYEAQ. The length of the CDR3 is 16 residues. V shed 1 base and J 4 bases; nucleotides not matched to a gene: 6. Sequenced here: peripheral blood, sampled on day 0 of AZD1222 vaccination. This clonotype originated in an adult in good health. The gene calls are TRBV7-6 and TRBJ1-4; 7 bases fit TRBD1. Here the CDR3 reads CASSLDLGQLNEKLFF. CDR3 DNA sequence: TGTGCCAGCAGCTTAGATCTGGGACAGCTTAATGAAAAACTGTTTTTT.